This T cell receptor (beta chain) was documented in a study of blood T cell repertoires in COVID-19. Looking at the study overall: From the United States, Italy and Spain came samples of acute and convalescent COVID-19. Sample material is recorded as cDNA or gDNA derived from T cells, B-cell-depleted T cells, or PBMCs.

Methods used by the authors: Estimates of nucleated cell counts were drawn from the amplification of reference gene primers. The table came from immunoSEQ multiplex PCR; TCRdb's copy has only in-frame clones and leaves some out. V, J and clone size are taken as reported in that table, and D and trimming were inferred from the DNA itself. The data hold more than 80,000 clones, with under 85% observed a single time. The specimen sequenced was peripheral blood. The clonotype originates from a woman aged 55-70 years with acute or convalescent COVID-19.

The CDR3 DNA is TGTGCCAGCTTCAAACGAGGCAGAGGGAGCAATCAGCCCCAGCATTTT. Encoded protein: CASFKRGRGSNQPQHF. The chain carries TRBV28 and TRBJ1-5; D unclear. CDR3 size: 16 residues. Looked up from germline, CDR1 is MDHEN and CDR2 is SYDVKM. V gave up 8 bases and J gave up 1 base, with 18 bases separating them.